The source of this T cell receptor beta chain is a study of PD-1 blockade in classical Hodgkin lymphoma. Measured with immunoSEQ multiplex PCR; TCRdb has only the in-frame clones, and not every one. The sample holds about 41,000 clones; 76% are singletons and the top ten take around 20%. This clone was picked up a small number of times. Its antigen remains unknown. Points from the study as a whole: The diversity seen at baseline in complete responders resembled that of newly diagnosed patients. There was a significant rise in CD4+ TCR diversity by C4D1, with no such rise for CD8+.

All the patients suffered relapse after autologous stem cell transplantation, and brentuximab vedotin exposure differed. Germline V gene data show CDR1 as LNHDA and CDR2 as SQIVND (reference sequence). The ends were cut back, 4 bases at V and 2 bases at J, with 15 bases in the middle. CDR3 size: 16 residues. The TCR was taken from a human donor with classical Hodgkin lymphoma. The sequenced sample was peripheral blood mononuclear cells (PBMCs), obtained at baseline. V and J are TRBV19 and TRBJ1-5, with a tentative D call TRBD1 (6 bases). The CDR3 loop is CASSNQGNFGNQPQHF. CDR3 DNA: TGTGCCAGTAGTAACCAGGGGAATTTCGGCAATCAGCCCCAGCATTTT.